The next 5 T cell receptor beta chains were all read from a single sample in a study of identifying expanded T cells in peripheral blood. TCRdb keeps only in-frame clones here, not all; method: immunoSEQ multiplex PCR. This table has tens of thousands of clones, around 90% appearing once. The sample consisted of blood. These receptors came from a person aged 18 to 70 in good health.

About this clone: In the same sample, other DNA sequences code for this CDR3. This sequence joins TRBV5-6 and TRBJ2-7; the D gene could be TRBD1 or TRBD2 (5 bases each). Trimming left V 4 bases short and J 7 bases short, with 12 bases between. The germline V gene has CDR1 SGHDT and CDR2 YYEEEE. The CDR3 is made up of 12 amino acids. The CDR3 loop is CASSLGRGEQYF. Written as DNA, the CDR3 is TGTGCCAGCAGCCTGGGACGAGGGGAGCAGTACTTC.

The V and J genes are TRBV5-1 and TRBJ1-2; D possibly corresponds to TRBD1 (5 bases). Germline V gene sequence: CDR1 SGHRS, CDR2 YFSETQ. This CDR3 spans 14 amino acids. V gave up 0 bases and J gave up 6 bases, with 12 bases separating them. CDR3 sequence: CASSLEMGVDGYTF. The CDR3, as DNA: TGCGCCAGCAGCTTGGAGATGGGGGTGGATGGCTACACCTTC.

The J gene is TRBJ2-3, the V gene TRBV30; D not resolved. The CDR3 extends over 11 amino acids. Germline V gives CDR1 GTSNPN, CDR2 SVGIG (reference sequence). The V end was cut by 2 bases, the J end by 3 bases, with 3 bases between. The CDR3 DNA sequence: TGTGCCTGGAGTAGGACAGATACGCAGTATTTT. This translates into CAWSRTDTQYF.

This chain uses TRBV18 with TRBJ2-2; no clear D. CDR3 length equals 14 residues. The ends were cut back, 4 bases at V and 2 bases at J, with 8 bases in the middle. The germline V gene has CDR1 KGHSH and CDR2 LQKENI. The CDR3 nucleotides are TGTGCCAGCTCACTAAACGGAAACACCGGGGAGCTGTTTTTT. As protein: CASSLNGNTGELFF.

This chain connects TRBV5-1 to TRBJ1-6; D ambiguous. CDR3 length: 16 residues. V lost 4 bases, J lost 0 bases, and 11 bases lay in between. Germline assignment: CDR1 SGHRS and CDR2 YFSETQ. As DNA, the CDR3 is TGCGCCAGCAGCCCGGAAGGGAGCTCCTATAATTCACCCCTCCACTTT. This codes for CASSPEGSSYNSPLHF.